This T cell receptor beta chain came from a study of blood T cell repertoires in COVID-19. Study at large: The United States, Italy and Spain supplied acute and convalescent COVID-19 samples. Sources were T cells, B-cell-depleted T cells, or PBMCs; the material itself was cDNA or gDNA.

V was clipped by 8 bases and J by 2 bases; unmatched bases: 9. The CDR3 is made up of 14 amino acids. Germline V gene sequence: CDR1 MDHEN, CDR2 SYDVKM. Methods used by the authors: For nucleated cells, counts were estimated from reference gene primer amplification. This table comes from immunoSEQ multiplex PCR, and its TCRdb copy is limited to in-frame clones, with some not included. V and J calls and clone size are those listed in that table; D and trimming were worked out from the DNA. Here the sample spans some 46,000 clones, 87% being singletons. This sequence joins TRBV28 and TRBJ2-7; TRBD1 aligns across 7 bases. The receptor's source is a man in his fifties or sixties with active COVID-19. Sequenced material: peripheral blood. CDR3 nucleotide sequence: TGTGCCAGCGTCGGACAGGTTGGGACCTACGAGCAGTACTTC. Residues: CASVGQVGTYEQYF.